The 25 T cell receptor beta chains in this list originate from one sample, sequenced in a study of T cells in Graves' hyperthyroidism and ophthalmopathy. The CDR3 regions of TCR beta were amplified from RNA transcripts. Primed by the HTBI set, a first-round RT-PCR was run on the TCR CDR3. TCRdb re-called the multiplex PCR reads through MiXCR, storing one row per CDR3 protein. The sample shows 490,000 or so distinct CDR3 sequences, just under 20% of them seen only once. The sample was blood. The source of these receptors is a man aged 35-49 years with Graves' ophthalmopathy.

This clonotype was seen just once. This may come from a read error, since a much larger clone is one base off. The V gene is TRBV2, the J gene TRBJ1-5, with TRBD1 identical over 7 bases. CDR3 size: 13 residues. The germline V gene encodes CDR1 SNHLY and CDR2 FYNNEI. CDR3 loop: CASSDREDQPQLF. CDR3 bases: TGTGCCAGCAGCGACAGGGAAGATCAGCCCCAGCTTTTT.

V is TRBV28 and J is TRBJ1-1; 7 bases line up with TRBD1. The J segment lost 4 bases and the V segment lost 4 bases, leaving 6 bases of the junction unmatched. CDR3 length: 14 amino acids. Germline CDR1 MDHEN, CDR2 SYDVKM. CDR3 coding DNA: TGTGCCAGCAGTTCACAGGGGTGGGGCACTGAAGCTTTCTTT. It codes for CASSSQGWGTEAFF.

The chain has TRBV19 and TRBJ2-7, with 12 nucleotides matching TRBD2. The CDR3 spans 13 residues. V lost 6 bases and J lost 7; bases outside the gene matches: 4. CDR1 is LNHDA, CDR2 SQIVND, per germline (reference sequence). The CDR3 loop is CASSGLAGIEQYF. Here the CDR3 DNA reads TGTGCCAGTAGCGGACTAGCGGGAATTGAGCAGTACTTC.

This clonotype was observed a handful of times. The chain has TRBV29-1 and TRBJ2-7; 8 nucleotides line up with TRBD1. This CDR3 is built from 14 residues. Germline values: CDR1 SQVTM, CDR2 ANQGSEA. Trimming cost V 2 bases and J 2 bases; bases outside gene matches: 5. In nucleotides, the CDR3 is TGCAGCGTTGAACAGGGGGCGCCGACCTACGAGCAGTACTTC. This codes for CSVEQGAPTYEQYF.

This rearrangement joins TRBV28 to TRBJ2-5; TRBD2 aligns across 14 bases. Germline V lookup: CDR1 MDHEN, CDR2 SYDVKM. J gave up 5 bases and V 3 bases, and 20 bases lay outside the gene matches. The CDR3 is 21 residues long. The CDR3 protein is CASSFSFTPGLAGEIRETQYF. CDR3 nucleotides: TGTGCCAGCAGTTTTTCCTTCACGCCGGGACTAGCGGGAGAGATTCGCGAGACCCAGTACTTC.

This clonotype appeared many times. CDR3 sequence (DNA): TGTGCCAGCAGAAGGGACAGCGCCTACGAGCAGTACTTC. It encodes CASRRDSAYEQYF. The gene calls are TRBV2 and TRBJ2-7; TRBD1 aligns across 7 bases. The CDR3 is 13 amino acids. V trimming: 6 bases; J trimming: 2 bases; junction bases outside the gene matches: 4. Per the germline V gene, CDR1 is SNHLY and CDR2 is FYNNEI.

This clonotype was observed a few times. This chain's CDR3 is CASRSGTGLRNEQFF. The CDR3 DNA reads as TGTGCCAGCAGATCCGGGACAGGGTTACGCAATGAGCAGTTCTTC. The chain recombines TRBV6-2 or TRBV6-3 with TRBJ2-1; TRBD1 matches at 9 bases. J lost 6 bases, V lost 6 bases, and 9 bases had no gene match. Germline-derived CDR1 and CDR2 are MNHEY and SVGEGT. This CDR3 spans 15 amino acids.

Many counts were recorded for this clonotype. This chain uses TRBV3-1 with TRBJ2-3; D gene uncertain. Germline V gene data show CDR1 as LGHDT and CDR2 as YNNKEL (reference sequence). This CDR3 spans 15 amino acids. Trimming took off 7 bases at V and 3 bases at J, with 17 bases between the two ends. CDR3 region: CASTPRSVGTDTQYF. DNA for the CDR3: TGTGCCAGCACCCCAAGGTCGGTTGGGACAGATACGCAGTATTTT.

This clonotype has more than one count but fewer than ten. The conserved closing phenylalanine or tryptophan is absent in this CDR3, likely reflecting a read error. The J gene is TRBJ2-7, the V gene TRBV5-5; D is uncertain. Germline CDR1 SGHKS, CDR2 YYEKEE (reference sequence). This CDR3 has 12 residues. V was pared by 3 bases and J by 2 bases, with 6 bases between. The CDR3 bases are TGTGCCAGCAGCTCTCCGACCTACGAGCAGTACCTC. As protein: CASSSPTYEQYL.

This clonotype was seen a handful of times. The chain has TRBV6-1 and TRBJ2-2; D might be TRBD1 (6 bases). The CDR3 contains 15 residues. V was shortened by 6 bases and J by 5 bases, with 16 bases between the two germline ends. Germline V gene lookup returns CDR1 MNHNS and CDR2 SASEGT. The CDR3 reads CASRATGYQTGELFF. For the CDR3, the DNA is TGTGCCAGCAGAGCTACAGGGTACCAAACCGGGGAGCTGTTTTTT.

This chain joins TRBV6-6 and TRBJ1-6; 7 positions match TRBD1. This CDR3 is 16 amino acids long. Germline CDR1 is MNHNY and CDR2 is SVGAGI (reference sequence). V shed 1 base, J shed 7 bases, and the junction held 7 bases outside the gene matches. CDR3 region: CASSYYDRVLNSPLHF. The DNA for the CDR3 is TGTGCCAGCAGTTACTATGACAGGGTATTGAATTCACCCCTCCACTTT.

Ten or more counts support this clonotype. The chain has TRBV7-2 and TRBJ2-1; the D gene is possibly TRBD2 (5 bases). The CDR3 covers 14 residues. Germline V lookup: CDR1 SGHTA, CDR2 FQGNSA. The V and J ends lost 4 bases and 9 bases respectively, with 16 bases between them. Here the CDR3 reads CASSSRRGPSEQFF. The CDR3 region has the DNA TGTGCCAGCAGCTCCCGTCGGGGTCCCAGTGAGCAGTTCTTC. The complete variable domain, with remaining parts taken from reference TRBV7-2 and TRBJ2-1, reads GAGVSQSPSNKVTEKGKDVELRCDPISGHTALYWYRQSLGQGLEFLIYFQGNSAPDKSGLPSDRFSAERTGGSVSTLTIQRTQQEDSAVYLCASSSRRGPSEQFFGPGTRLTVL.

This clonotype has just a few counts. The CDR3 region has the DNA TGTGCCATCAGACCCCTGGGGGGGCTTCGCACCGGGGAGCTGTTTTTT. It translates to CAIRPLGGLRTGELFF. The chain couples TRBV10-3 to TRBJ2-2; tentatively, D is TRBD2 (7 bases). CDR3 length equals 16 residues. Trimming removed 6 bases at V and 4 bases at J, with 18 bases between. Germline CDR1 ENHRY, CDR2 SYGVKD.

Note on this clonotype: One base away lies a much larger clone, so this may be a sequencing read error. The chain employs TRBV20-1 and TRBJ2-1; TRBD2 agrees at 12 bases. From germline, CDR1 is DFQATT and CDR2 SNEGSKA (reference sequence). Trimming cost V 3 bases and J 7 bases; bases outside gene matches: 1. The CDR3 is 13 residues long. The CDR3 DNA sequence: TGCAGTGCTAGTCTAGCGGGAGGGAATGAGCAGTTCTTC. This encodes CSASLAGGNEQFF.

This chain connects TRBV20-1 to TRBJ2-7; D may be TRBD1 or TRBD2 (5 bases each). Germline V gene sequence: CDR1 DFQATT, CDR2 SNEGSKA (reference sequence). With 2 bases removed from V and 5 bases from J, the gap between germline ends came to 16 bases. This CDR3 comprises 14 residues. DNA of the CDR3: TGCAGTGCTAGACCCGGGACCCTGGGCGACGAGCAGTACTTC. It is translated as CSARPGTLGDEQYF.

This chain joins TRBV9 and TRBJ2-7, with unresolved D. Germline values: CDR1 SGDLS, CDR2 YYNGEE. The CDR3 has 15 amino acids. V dropped 0 bases and J dropped 1 base, with 11 bases sitting between them. The CDR3 nucleotides read TGTGCCAGCAGCGTAGATTGGACCCCATCCTACGAGCAGTACTTC. It codes for CASSVDWTPSYEQYF.

The genes are TRBV6-1 and TRBJ1-6; D is unresolved. Germline lookup yields CDR1 MNHNS and CDR2 SASEGT. This CDR3 is built from 14 residues. Trimming took off 6 bases at V and 10 bases at J, with 16 bases between the two ends. CDR3 coding DNA: TGTGCCAGCAGGGACCCCTTAGGGTGGTCACCCCTCCACTTT. Amino acids: CASRDPLGWSPLHF.

This sequence joins TRBV20-1 and TRBJ2-7; D unresolved. The CDR3 totals 14 residues. In germline, CDR1 is DFQATT, CDR2 SNEGSKA (reference sequence). Trimming stripped 3 bases from V and 6 bases from J, with 18 bases between. CDR3 loop: CSARAQSEPAEQYF. CDR3 sequence (DNA): TGCAGTGCTAGGGCACAAAGCGAGCCAGCCGAGCAGTACTTC.

The sample holds many counts of this clonotype. This chain joins TRBV7-2 and TRBJ2-2, with D perhaps matching TRBD2 (6 bases). V lost 8 bases, J lost 2 bases, and 12 bases lay in between. The CDR3 totals 14 residues. From germline, CDR1 is SGHTA and CDR2 FQGNSA. The CDR3 DNA reads as TGTGCCAGCCGGCGGGACGCTAACACCGGGGAGCTGTTTTTT. It codes for CASRRDANTGELFF.

This clonotype was recorded a few times. The gene calls are TRBV14 and TRBJ2-7, with 8 positions matching TRBD2. V trimming: 5 bases; J trimming: 1 base; junction bases outside the gene matches: 4. Germline values: CDR1 SGHDN, CDR2 FVKESK. The CDR3 extends over 14 amino acids. As DNA, the CDR3 is TGTGCCAGCAGCGGTAGCGGGGAGTCCTACGAGCAGTACTTC. As protein: CASSGSGESYEQYF.

This clonotype was picked up a small number of times. V is TRBV5-1 and J is TRBJ2-5; weak D call: TRBD1 (6 bases). Trimming removed 4 bases at V and 1 base at J, with 14 bases between. The CDR3 is made up of 15 amino acids. The germline gives CDR1 SGHRS, CDR2 YFSETQ. CDR3 sequence (DNA): TGCGCCAGCAGCCTACAGGGTCAGCGCCAAGAGACCCAGTACTTC. It translates to CASSLQGQRQETQYF.

The chain employs TRBV18 and TRBJ2-3; TRBD2 matches 7 bases. Trimming cost V 2 bases and J 2 bases; bases outside gene matches: 7. Looked up from germline, CDR1 is KGHSH and CDR2 is LQKENI. The CDR3 has 16 amino acids. CDR3 amino acids: CASSPRRGGVTDTQYF. The CDR3 DNA sequence: TGTGCCAGCTCACCAAGACGCGGGGGAGTCACAGATACGCAGTATTTT. Looking up the rest from reference TRBV18 and TRBJ2-3 gives the full variable domain: NAGVMQNPRHLVRRRGQEARLRCSPMKGHSHVYWYRQLPEEGLKFMVYLQKENIIDESGMPKERFSAEFPKEGPSILRIQQVVRGDSAAYFCASSPRRGGVTDTQYFGPGTRLTVL.

This clonotype was recorded many times. The rearrangement uses TRBV6-2 or TRBV6-3 and TRBJ2-7; D perhaps matches TRBD1 (6 bases). Looked up from germline, CDR1 is MNHEY and CDR2 is SVGEGT. CDR3 length: 15 residues. V lost 1 base and J 6 bases, leaving 16 bases between the germline ends. CDR3 DNA sequence: TGTGCCAGCAGTTACTTCGGGACACAGTACGCCGAGCAGTACTTC. As protein: CASSYFGTQYAEQYF.

The chain recombines TRBV2 with TRBJ2-3; 13 nucleotides line up with TRBD2. The germline CDR1 and CDR2 sequences are SNHLY and FYNNEI. V lost 9 bases to trimming and J lost 3 bases; unmatched junction nucleotides: 9. The CDR3 loop spans 16 amino acids. CDR3 in amino acids: CASTSGRASGTDTQYF. CDR3 sequence (DNA): TGTGCCAGTACTAGCGGGAGGGCCTCGGGGACAGATACGCAGTATTTT. Complete variable domain (other parts from reference TRBV2 and TRBJ2-3): EPEVTQTPSHQVTQMGQEVILRCVPISNHLYFYWYRQILGQKVEFLVSFYNNEISEKSEIFDDQFSVERPDGSNFTLKIRSTKLEDSAMYFCASTSGRASGTDTQYFGPGTRLTVL.

The chain joins TRBV2 to TRBJ2-1; D is unclear. Germline CDR1 reads SNHLY; CDR2 reads FYNNEI. The length of the CDR3 is 16 residues. The V end lost 5 bases, the J end lost 2 bases, and 16 bases lay between the germline ends. DNA of the CDR3: TGTGCCAGCAGTTTAGATCATGAGACAACCTACAATGAGCAGTTCTTC. The encoded protein is CASSLDHETTYNEQFF. Full variable domain (rest looked up from reference TRBV2 and TRBJ2-1): EPEVTQTPSHQVTQMGQEVILRCVPISNHLYFYWYRQILGQKVEFLVSFYNNEISEKSEIFDDQFSVERPDGSNFTLKIRSTKLEDSAMYFCASSLDHETTYNEQFFGPGTRLTVL.